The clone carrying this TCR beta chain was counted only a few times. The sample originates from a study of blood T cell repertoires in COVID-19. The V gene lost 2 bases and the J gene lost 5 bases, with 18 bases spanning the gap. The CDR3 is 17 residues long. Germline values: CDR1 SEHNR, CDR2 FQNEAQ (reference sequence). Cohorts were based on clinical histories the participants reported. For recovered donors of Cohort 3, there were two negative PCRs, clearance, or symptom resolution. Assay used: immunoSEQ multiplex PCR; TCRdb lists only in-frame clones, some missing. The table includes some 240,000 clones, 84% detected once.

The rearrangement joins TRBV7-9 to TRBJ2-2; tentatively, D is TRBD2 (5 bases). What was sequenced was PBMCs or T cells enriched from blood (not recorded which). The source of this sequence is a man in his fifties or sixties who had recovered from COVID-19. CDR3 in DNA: TGTGCCAGCAGCTTACAAAGCGGAATCATCTGGACCGGGGAGCTGTTTTTT. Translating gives CASSLQSGIIWTGELFF.